This note documents a single TCR beta chain sequence. Other DNA sequences in the sample encode the same CDR3. Germline loops: CDR1 SGHRS, CDR2 YFSETQ. The CDR3 sequence is 11 residues long. The V end lost 3 bases, the J end lost 2 bases, and 2 bases lay between the germline ends. The data stem from a study of T cell changes during pregnancy in multiple sclerosis. Libraries were prepared by immunoSEQ multiplex PCR; TCRdb keeps only in-frame clonotypes and omits some of them. The sample lists around 65,000 clones; approximately 90% were seen once. This sample comprised peripheral blood, obtained in the second trimester of pregnancy. The genes are TRBV5-1 and TRBJ2-5; D is uncertain. This sequence originates from a female donor in good health, enrolled as a control in a pregnancy study. CDR3 DNA sequence: TGCGCCAGCAGCTCGCAAGAGACCCAGTACTTC. It is translated as CASSSQETQYF.